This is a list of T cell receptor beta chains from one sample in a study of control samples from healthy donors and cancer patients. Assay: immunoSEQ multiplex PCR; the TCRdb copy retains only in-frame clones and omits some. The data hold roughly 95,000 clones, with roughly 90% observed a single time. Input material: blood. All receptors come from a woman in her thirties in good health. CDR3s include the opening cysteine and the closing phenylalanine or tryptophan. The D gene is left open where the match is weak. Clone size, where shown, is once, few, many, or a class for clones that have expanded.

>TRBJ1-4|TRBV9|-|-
CASSVGTTNEKLFF
TGTGCCAGCAGCGTAGGTACAACTAATGAAAAACTGTTTTTT
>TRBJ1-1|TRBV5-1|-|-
CASSLVGQSNTEAFF
TGCGCCAGCAGCTTGGTGGGACAAAGTAACACTGAAGCTTTCTTT
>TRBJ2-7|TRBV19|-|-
CASSPVPVPYEQYF
TGTGCCAGTAGTCCCGTCCCTGTGCCCTACGAGCAGTACTTC
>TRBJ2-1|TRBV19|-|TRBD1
CASSLDRGLYNEQFF
TGTGCCAGTAGTTTGGACAGGGGTCTCTACAATGAGCAGTTCTTC
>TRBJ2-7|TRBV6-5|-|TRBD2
CASSRTSGSGGQYF
TGTGCCAGCAGTCGGACTAGCGGGAGTGGGGGGCAGTACTTC
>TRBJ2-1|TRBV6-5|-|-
CASGSIEAYNEQFF
TGTGCCAGCGGGTCCATTGAGGCCTACAATGAGCAGTTCTTC
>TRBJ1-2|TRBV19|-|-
CASIAQGYGYTF
TGTGCCAGTATAGCACAGGGCTATGGCTACACCTTC
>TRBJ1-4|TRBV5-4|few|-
CASRSWGDEKLFF
TGTGCCAGTCGCTCCTGGGGGGATGAAAAACTGTTTTTT
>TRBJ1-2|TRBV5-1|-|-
CASSLGDDGFGYTF
TGCGCCAGCAGCTTAGGGGACGACGGCTTCGGCTACACCTTC
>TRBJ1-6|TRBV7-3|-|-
CASSPLRGWDSPLHF
TGTGCCAGCAGCCCCCTCCGGGGTTGGGATTCACCCCTCCACTTT
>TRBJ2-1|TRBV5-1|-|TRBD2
CASSSSPVAGGRDEQFF
TGCGCCAGCAGCTCCTCACCCGTGGCGGGAGGGAGGGATGAGCAGTTCTTC
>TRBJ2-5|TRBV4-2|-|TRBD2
CASSQAGTSGSGETQYF
TGTGCCAGCAGCCAGGCCGGGACTAGCGGGAGCGGAGAGACCCAGTACTTC
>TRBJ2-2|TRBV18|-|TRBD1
CASSRTGTGVDTGELFF
TGTGCCAGCTCCCGTACCGGGACAGGGGTTGACACCGGGGAGCTGTTTTTT
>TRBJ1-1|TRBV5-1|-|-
CASSHGTTSSEAFF
TGCGCCAGCAGCCATGGGACAACCTCCTCTGAAGCTTTCTTT
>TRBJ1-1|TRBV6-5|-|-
CASRSHLDTEAFF
TGTGCCAGCAGGTCCCACTTGGACACTGAAGCTTTCTTT
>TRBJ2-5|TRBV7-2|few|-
CASSLRLGGGETQYF
TGTGCCAGCAGCTTAAGGTTGGGTGGGGGCGAGACCCAGTACTTC
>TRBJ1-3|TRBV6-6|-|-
CASSPMSNTIYF
TGTGCCAGCAGCCCTATGTCTAACACCATATATTTT
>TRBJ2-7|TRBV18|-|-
CASSPAGPGAYEQYF
TGTGCCAGCTCACCAGCGGGTCCGGGGGCTTACGAGCAGTACTTC
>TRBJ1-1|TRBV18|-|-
CASSPQVQENTEAFF
TGTGCCAGCTCACCCCAGGTCCAGGAGAACACTGAAGCTTTCTTT
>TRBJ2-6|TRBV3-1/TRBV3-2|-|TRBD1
CASSQALGTGDSGANVLTF
TGTGCCAGCAGCCAGGCCCTCGGGACAGGCGACTCTGGGGCCAACGTCCTGACTTTC
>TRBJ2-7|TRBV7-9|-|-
CASSFRQAYEQYF
TGTGCCAGCAGCTTCCGACAGGCCTACGAGCAGTACTTC
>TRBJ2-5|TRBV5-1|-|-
CASSLEGAGRFETQYF
TGCGCCAGCAGCTTGGAAGGCGCAGGGCGCTTCGAGACCCAGTACTTC
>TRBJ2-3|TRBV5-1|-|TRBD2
CASSIPGLAGLNSSTDTQYF
TGCGCCAGCAGCATACCGGGACTAGCGGGTTTAAATTCTAGCACAGATACGCAGTATTTT
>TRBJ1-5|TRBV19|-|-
CASSPHRRQTNQPQHF
TGTGCCAGTAGTCCCCACCGTCGACAGACGAATCAGCCCCAGCATTTT
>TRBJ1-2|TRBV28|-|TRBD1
CATADRGILYGYTF
TGTGCCACCGCCGACAGGGGAATTCTCTATGGCTACACCTTC
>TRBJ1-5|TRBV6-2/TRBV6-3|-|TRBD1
CASSYVFGTVYLNQPQHF
TGTGCCAGCAGTTACGTTTTCGGGACAGTCTATCTCAATCAGCCCCAGCATTTT
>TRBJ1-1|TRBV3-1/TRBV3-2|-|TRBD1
CASGKGQGTEAFF
TGTGCCAGTGGCAAAGGACAGGGAACTGAAGCTTTCTTT
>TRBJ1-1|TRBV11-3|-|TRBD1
CASSPTGLNTEAFF
TGTGCCAGCAGCCCGACAGGGTTAAACACTGAAGCTTTCTTT
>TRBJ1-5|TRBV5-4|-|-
CASSLAREVRAEQPQHF
TGTGCCAGCAGCTTGGCCAGGGAGGTTCGGGCAGAACAGCCCCAGCATTTT
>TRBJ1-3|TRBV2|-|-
CASGGDGNTIYF
TGTGCCAGCGGAGGGGATGGAAACACCATATATTTT
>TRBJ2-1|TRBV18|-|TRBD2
CASSPSGVGEQFF
TGTGCCAGCTCACCGAGCGGGGTGGGGGAGCAGTTCTTC
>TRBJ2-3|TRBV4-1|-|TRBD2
CASSQEKKRGVNSGWDTQYF
TGCGCCAGCAGCCAAGAGAAGAAGCGGGGGGTTAACTCCGGTTGGGATACGCAGTATTTT
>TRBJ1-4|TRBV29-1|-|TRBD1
CSVTRGQGSEKLFF
TGCAGCGTGACCCGAGGACAGGGGAGCGAAAAACTGTTTTTT
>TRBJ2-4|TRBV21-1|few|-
CASRLRGRGLGVAKNIQYF
TGTGCCAGCCGACTGAGGGGTAGGGGCTTAGGGGTAGCCAAAAACATTCAGTACTTC
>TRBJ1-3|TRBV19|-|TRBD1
CASSLSSDRGPGNTIYF
TGTGCCAGTAGTCTCTCCTCGGACAGGGGGCCTGGAAACACCATATATTTT
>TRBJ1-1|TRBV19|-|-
CASRTTVNSVSEAFF
TGTGCCAGTAGGACGACGGTCAATTCGGTCTCTGAAGCTTTCTTT
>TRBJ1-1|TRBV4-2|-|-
CASSLGTANTEAFF
TGTGCCAGCAGCCTAGGGACGGCGAACACTGAAGCTTTCTTT
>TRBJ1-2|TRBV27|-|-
CASSLYPDRVAYGYTF
TGTGCCAGCAGTTTATACCCTGACAGAGTAGCCTATGGCTACACCTTC
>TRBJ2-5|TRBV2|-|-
CASSEDRVETQYF
TGTGCCAGCAGTGAAGACAGGGTGGAGACCCAGTACTTC
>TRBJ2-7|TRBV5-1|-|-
CASNRDPPSYEQYF
TGCGCCAGCAACCGGGACCCTCCGTCCTACGAGCAGTACTTC
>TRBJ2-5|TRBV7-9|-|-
CASSLDDSQETQYF
TGTGCCAGCAGCTTAGATGATTCCCAAGAGACCCAGTACTTC